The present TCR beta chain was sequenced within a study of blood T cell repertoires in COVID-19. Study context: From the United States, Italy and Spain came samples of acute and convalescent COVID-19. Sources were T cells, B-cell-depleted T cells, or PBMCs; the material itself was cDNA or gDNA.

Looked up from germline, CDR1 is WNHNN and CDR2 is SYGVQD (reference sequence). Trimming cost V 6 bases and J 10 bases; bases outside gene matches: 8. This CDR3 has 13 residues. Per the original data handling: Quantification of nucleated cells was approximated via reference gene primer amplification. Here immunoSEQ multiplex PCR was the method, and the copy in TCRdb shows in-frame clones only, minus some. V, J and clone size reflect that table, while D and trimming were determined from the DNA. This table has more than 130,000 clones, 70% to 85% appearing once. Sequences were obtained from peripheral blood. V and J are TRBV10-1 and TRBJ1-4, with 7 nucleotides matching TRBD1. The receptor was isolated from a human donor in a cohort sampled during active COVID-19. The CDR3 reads CASSLTGYGKLFF. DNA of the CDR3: TGCGCCAGCAGCCTGACAGGGTACGGAAAACTGTTTTTT.